This is a list of T cell receptor beta chains from one sample in a study of beta chain features in type 1 diabetes. The assay was immunoSEQ multiplex PCR, and TCRdb's table has in-frame clones only and misses some. The sample yields 110,000 to 150,000 clones, 6.9% seen once. Sequencing used central memory CD4+ T cells from blood. Every receptor here comes from a woman in her 30s in good health. The CDR3 runs from the conserved cysteine through the conserved F or W. Each record gives: clone size, J gene, D gene, V gene, CDR3 protein, CDR3 DNA. D genes are given only for firm matches. Size values are once, few and many counts, or a class for expanded clones, and some rows have none.

>few|TRBJ1-5|-|TRBV28
CASTKQRAKGQPQHF
TGTGCCAGCACCAAACAGCGGGCTAAAGGTCAGCCCCAGCATTTT
>once|TRBJ2-5|TRBD2|TRBV7-3
CARGNGLAQETQYF
TGTGCCAGAGGGAACGGACTAGCCCAAGAGACCCAGTACTTC
>-|TRBJ2-5|TRBD2|TRBV7-3
CASSVAGGRETQYF
TGTGCCAGCAGCGTAGCGGGAGGGCGGGAGACCCAGTACTTC
>-|TRBJ1-2|TRBD1|TRBV30
CAWSATGGFRGYTF
TGTGCCTGGAGTGCGACAGGGGGTTTTCGGGGCTACACCTTC
>few|TRBJ1-5|TRBD1|TRBV6-5
CASSHRDRNQPQHF
TGTGCCAGCAGTCACCGGGACAGGAACCAGCCCCAGCATTTT
>many|TRBJ1-4|TRBD1|TRBV10-3
CAIKGQGDEKLFF
TGTGCCATCAAGGGACAGGGGGACGAAAAACTGTTTTTT
>few|TRBJ2-5|TRBD2|TRBV27
CASRPSGRAGETQYF
TGTGCCAGCAGACCCAGCGGGAGGGCCGGGGAGACCCAGTACTTC
>few|TRBJ2-3|TRBD2|TRBV5-1
CASSGSGWADTQYF
TGCGCCAGCAGCGGTAGCGGGTGGGCAGATACGCAGTATTTT
>many|TRBJ2-5|-|TRBV7-6
CASSLGATQETQYF
TGTGCCAGCAGCTTAGGTGCTACTCAAGAGACCCAGTACTTC
>few|TRBJ2-7|TRBD2|TRBV5-1
CASSTVKREAEQYF
TGCGCCAGCAGCACAGTCAAGCGGGAGGCTGAGCAGTACTTC
>-|TRBJ2-3|-|TRBV6-6
CASNRDDTDTQYF
TGTGCCAGCAATAGAGATGACACAGATACGCAGTATTTT
>few|TRBJ2-3|-|TRBV5-6
CASSFGPRTDTQYF
TGTGCCAGCAGCTTCGGTCCTCGGACAGATACGCAGTATTTT
>-|TRBJ2-5|TRBD2|TRBV11-1
CASSKLAGKETQYF
TGTGCCAGCAGCAAGCTAGCGGGAAAAGAGACCCAGTACTTC
>-|TRBJ1-2|-|TRBV19
CASSNTAGTTYTF
TGTGCCAGTAGTAATACCGCCGGGACAACCTACACCTTC
>few|TRBJ1-1|-|TRBV7-6
CASSSQVNTEAFF
TGTGCCAGCAGCTCACAGGTGAACACTGAAGCTTTCTTT
>-|TRBJ2-7|TRBD2|TRBV19
CASKTGGSYEQYF
TGTGCCAGTAAAACGGGGGGGAGTTACGAGCAGTACTTC
>-|TRBJ1-5|-|TRBV4-3
CASSQDWQGSQPQHF
TGCGCCAGCAGCCAAGATTGGCAGGGTTCACAGCCCCAGCATTTT
>-|TRBJ2-2|-|TRBV5-1
CASSFNAGELFF
TGCGCCAGCAGCTTTAATGCCGGGGAGCTGTTTTTT
>-|TRBJ2-2|TRBD2|TRBV7-2
CASSAGLAGANTGELFF
TGTGCCAGCAGCGCGGGACTAGCGGGCGCGAACACCGGGGAGCTGTTTTTT
>-|TRBJ2-1|-|TRBV7-3
CASSLGPINYNEQFF
TGTGCCAGCAGCTTAGGGCCGATAAACTACAATGAGCAGTTCTTC
>many|TRBJ2-1|TRBD1|TRBV19
CASGGTGGQFGQFF
TGTGCCAGTGGGGGGACAGGGGGGCAGTTCGGGCAGTTCTTC
>many|TRBJ2-7|-|TRBV6-6
CASSYNGIPYEQYF
TGTGCCAGCAGTTACAACGGGATCCCCTACGAGCAGTACTTC
>-|TRBJ2-1|-|TRBV5-4
CASSLRQGDYNEQFF
TGTGCCAGCAGCTTAAGGCAGGGCGACTACAATGAGCAGTTCTTC
>-|TRBJ2-5|-|TRBV6-5
CASTPEVGETQYF
TGTGCCAGCACCCCGGAGGTAGGAGAGACCCAGTACTTC
>few|TRBJ2-1|TRBD2|TRBV19
CASSTLAGVHEQFF
TGTGCCAGTAGTACACTAGCGGGAGTCCATGAGCAGTTCTTC
>-|TRBJ1-5|-|TRBV9
CASSAGQGLQPQHF
TGTGCCAGCAGCGCAGGGCAGGGTCTTCAGCCCCAGCATTTT
>-|TRBJ2-7|-|TRBV7-2
CASSLRREQYF
TGTGCCAGCAGCTTGAGGAGGGAGCAGTACTTC
>few|TRBJ2-7|TRBD2|TRBV5-4
CASSPGLSGRAGSYEQYF
TGTGCCAGCAGCCCGGGACTTAGCGGGAGGGCCGGCTCCTACGAGCAGTACTTC
>-|TRBJ2-7|-|TRBV9
CASSVSLAPYEQYF
TGTGCCAGCAGCGTGAGTCTAGCCCCCTACGAGCAGTACTTC
>-|TRBJ2-3|-|TRBV7-7
CASSLAEADTQYF
TGTGCTAGCAGCTTAGCTGAGGCGGATACGCAGTATTTT
>-|TRBJ2-7|-|TRBV4-1
CASSHPDHSPYEQYF
TGCGCCAGCAGCCATCCCGACCATAGCCCCTACGAGCAGTACTTC
>few|TRBJ2-7|-|TRBV5-1
CASSSGSSGEQYF
TGCGCCAGCAGCTCGGGATCTTCGGGGGAGCAGTACTTC
>many|TRBJ2-3|-|TRBV15
CATSRDPSADTQYF
TGTGCCACCAGCAGAGATCCTTCCGCAGATACGCAGTATTTT
>few|TRBJ2-1|TRBD1|TRBV7-8
CASSLLDRGSHNEQFF
TGTGCCAGCAGCTTATTGGACAGGGGAAGTCACAATGAGCAGTTCTTC
>few|TRBJ1-4|-|TRBV2
CASSEYDEKLFF
TGTGCCAGCAGTGAATATGATGAAAAACTGTTTTTT
>-|TRBJ2-1|TRBD2|TRBV7-3
CASSLGTSGRDEQFF
TGTGCCAGCAGCCTAGGGACTAGCGGGAGGGATGAGCAGTTCTTC
>few|TRBJ1-1|-|TRBV19
CAASRGRLERTEAFF
TGTGCCGCGTCCCGCGGTCGCCTCGAGAGGACTGAAGCTTTCTTT
>-|TRBJ1-3|-|TRBV28
CASNSGGISGNTIYF
TGTGCCAGCAACAGTGGGGGGATCTCTGGAAACACCATATATTTT
>-|TRBJ1-5|TRBD1|TRBV19
CASRDRGRGGYSNQPQHF
TGTGCCAGTAGAGACAGGGGGAGAGGTGGATATAGCAATCAGCCCCAGCATTTT
>many|TRBJ1-5|-|TRBV29-1
CSVEDAGQPQHF
TGCAGCGTTGAAGACGCCGGGCAGCCCCAGCATTTT
>few|TRBJ1-5|-|TRBV6-1
CASSARSSNQPQHF
TGTGCCAGCAGTGCCCGTTCCAGCAATCAGCCCCAGCATTTT
>many|TRBJ1-1|-|TRBV7-9
CASSFGQGHTEAFF
TGTGCCAGCAGCTTTGGGCAGGGTCACACTGAAGCTTTCTTT
>few|TRBJ1-5|-|TRBV15
CATSRESGSNQPQHF
TGTGCCACCAGCAGAGAATCCGGTAGCAATCAGCCCCAGCATTTT
>-|TRBJ2-3|TRBD1|TRBV15
CATSRGLTGTGTDTQYF
TGTGCCACCAGCAGAGGCCTTACCGGGACAGGCACAGATACGCAGTATTTT
>few|TRBJ2-3|TRBD2|TRBV11-3
CASSSTVAGARRDTQYF
TGTGCCAGCAGCTCGACCGTAGCGGGAGCGAGGAGGGATACGCAGTATTTT
>few|TRBJ1-2|-|TRBV28
CASRSGAESGYGYTF
TGTGCCAGCAGGTCAGGGGCAGAGTCGGGCTATGGCTACACCTTC
>-|TRBJ2-4|-|TRBV6-1
CASSEAQGWTDRF
TGTGCCAGCAGTGAAGCGCAGGGGTGGACCGATCGCTTC
>-|TRBJ2-2|-|TRBV29-1
CSGLTSTGELFF
TGCAGCGGCTTGACTAGCACCGGGGAGCTGTTTTTT
>-|TRBJ2-7|-|TRBV18
CASSPSGTVLYEQYF
TGTGCCAGCTCACCCTCCGGGACTGTCCTCTACGAGCAGTACTTC
>few|TRBJ1-1|TRBD1|TRBV7-2
CASSIQGDTEAFF
TGTGCCAGCAGCATCCAGGGGGACACTGAAGCTTTCTTT
>few|TRBJ2-3|TRBD2|TRBV7-9
CASSYPTSVYTDTQYF
TGTGCCAGCAGCTACCCGACTAGCGTATACACAGATACGCAGTATTTT
>-|TRBJ1-1|-|TRBV7-9
CASSSYVQGETEAFF
TGTGCCAGCAGCTCTTACGTACAGGGAGAGACTGAAGCTTTCTTT
>few|TRBJ1-2|-|TRBV5-1
CASSLGDGNYGYTF
TGCGCCAGCAGCTTGGGCGACGGGAACTATGGCTACACCTTC
>-|TRBJ2-1|-|TRBV9
CASSVDLGRPSSYNEQFF
TGTGCCAGCAGCGTAGATCTGGGGCGGCCGAGCTCCTACAATGAGCAGTTCTTC
>few|TRBJ2-7|TRBD2|TRBV11-1
CASSPRGSTGGTYEQYF
TGTGCCAGCAGCCCCCGAGGGTCAACGGGAGGAACCTACGAGCAGTACTTC